The subject of this entry is one T cell receptor (beta chain). These data are taken from a study of response to subunit inactivated influenza vaccine. TCRdb reanalysed the RT-PCR reads using MiXCR and keeps one entry per CDR3 protein. Of around 470,000 distinct CDR3 sequences listed, 7.2% are singletons. CDR3 length: 15 residues. Trimming removed 0 bases at V and 1 base at J, with 9 bases between. From germline, CDR1 is MNHEY and CDR2 SVGEGT. The receptor comes from a man aged 45-69 years who received an inactivated influenza vaccine. The source material was PBMCs from blood, sampled 23 months after vaccination. The chain is built from TRBV6-2 or TRBV6-3 and TRBJ2-5; D ambiguous. Written as DNA, the CDR3 is TGTGCCAGCAGTTACTCAGGGTACCCCCAAGAGACCCAGTACTTC. Amino acid sequence: CASSYSGYPQETQYF.